The clone carrying this TCR beta chain has a count of ten or more. What it binds is not known. RNA transcripts served as the template for amplifying TCR beta CDR3 regions. HTBI primers were used for first-round RT-PCR of the TCR CDR3. Each CDR3 protein gets one entry after TCRdb re-called the multiplex PCR reads with MiXCR. This table holds around 300,000 distinct CDR3 sequences, about 16% found once. Diagnostic assessment was based on clinical symptoms, serum thyroxine and TRAb, thyroid ultrasound and orbital computed tomography. Ahead of any ophthalmopathy symptoms, the blood sample was obtained at the first diagnosis of hyperthyroidism. The PBMCs had their origin in more than 9.5 ml of fresh peripheral blood. The entry originates in a study of T cells in Graves' hyperthyroidism and ophthalmopathy. General study findings and limits: Expanded thyroid clonotypes (above 0.001) were mostly also found in blood.

The CDR3 is made up of 15 amino acids. J gave up 7 bases and V 5 bases, and 11 bases lay outside the gene matches. In germline, CDR1 is SEHNR, CDR2 FQNEAQ (reference sequence). The sequencing input was blood. This receptor was taken from a woman aged 45-60 years with Graves' hyperthyroidism that later progressed to Graves' ophthalmopathy. The chain couples TRBV7-9 to TRBJ1-1, with 9 positions matching TRBD1. The CDR3 nucleotides are TGTGCCAGCAGCGAACTACAGGGGGCAACGGTTGAAGCTTTCTTT. It codes for CASSELQGATVEAFF.